These 13 T cell receptor beta chains originate from one sample sequenced in a study of long-term antiretroviral therapy in people with HIV. Researchers report immunoSEQ v3.0 was run at survey level. The protocol was immunoSEQ multiplex PCR, while the TCRdb copy is restricted to in-frame clones and leaves out a portion. This table holds 20,000 to 25,000 clones, more than 75% found once. Material: unsorted PBMCs, obtained 0.5 years after starting antiretroviral therapy. Receptors originate from a woman between 40 and 55 years old with HIV.

In this sample, this clone turned up once. The chain employs TRBV30 and TRBJ1-2; the D is unclear. The germline V gene has CDR1 GTSNPN and CDR2 SVGIG (reference sequence). The CDR3 covers 16 residues. Trimming took off 2 bases at V and 4 bases at J, with 20 bases between the two ends. The CDR3 nucleotides are TGTGCCTGGAGTAAAGGGATGGCAGCAACCGGCTATGGCTACACCTTC. It yields the protein CAWSKGMAATGYGYTF.

CDR3 in DNA: TGCGCCAGCAGCCAAGATAGCGCGGCAGCCATAGGGTCACCCCTCCACTTT. This encodes CASSQDSAAAIGSPLHF. J is TRBJ1-6 and V is TRBV4-3; D ambiguous. This CDR3 has 17 residues. V was clipped by 0 bases and J by 10 bases, with 19 bases between them. Germline CDR1 LGHNA, CDR2 YSLEER.

The chain couples TRBV7-2 to TRBJ2-3; TRBD1 aligns across 8 bases. The CDR3 totals 14 residues. J was trimmed by 6 bases and V by 3 bases; bases with no gene match: 5. CDR1 and CDR2 from the germline V gene are SGHTA and FQGNSA. The CDR3 DNA follows: TGTGCCAGCAGCTTGGACAGGGCGGTGGATACGCAGTATTTT. It translates to CASSLDRAVDTQYF.

V is TRBV29-1 and J is TRBJ1-1; D ambiguous. The CDR3 is 13 residues long. CDR1 and CDR2 from the germline V gene are SQVTM and ANQGSEA. Trimming stripped 7 bases from V and 0 bases from J, with 12 bases between. The CDR3 is CSGSEPVNTEAFF. CDR3 bases: TGCAGCGGTTCCGAGCCCGTGAACACTGAAGCTTTCTTT.

The V call is TRBV27, the J call TRBJ2-2, with TRBD2 matching over 7 bases. Germline loops: CDR1 MNHEY, CDR2 SMNVEV (reference sequence). CDR3 length equals 16 residues. The junction had 3 bases not matched to a gene; V was cut back by 2 bases and J by 0 bases. The CDR3 nucleotides are TGTGCCAGCAGTTTAGGGGGGGGTCCGAACACCGGGGAGCTGTTTTTT. This sequence encodes CASSLGGGPNTGELFF.

The chain uses TRBV11-2 and TRBJ2-2; 8 nucleotides agree with TRBD2. This CDR3 spans 14 amino acids. Trimming cost V 1 base and J 7 bases; bases outside gene matches: 2. Germline assignment: CDR1 SGHAT and CDR2 FQNNGV. CDR3 protein: CASSLVRGGGELFF. Written as DNA, the CDR3 is TGTGCCAGCAGCTTAGTTCGGGGGGGCGGGGAGCTGTTTTTT.

The chain joins TRBV4-3 to TRBJ2-7; no clear D. This CDR3 region has 18 residues. Trimming left V 0 bases short and J 5 bases short, with 23 bases between. Germline assignment: CDR1 LGHNA and CDR2 YSLEER. The CDR3 DNA reads as TGCGCCAGCAGCCAAGAATTCAGACGCGGCAGGATGATCCACGAGCAGTACTTC. It specifies CASSQEFRRGRMIHEQYF.

This clone appeared once. The J gene is TRBJ1-3, the V gene TRBV19; D is uncertain. The CDR3 has 14 amino acids. V dropped 2 bases and J dropped 2 bases, with 7 bases sitting between them. Looked up from germline, CDR1 is LNHDA and CDR2 is SQIVND (reference sequence). The CDR3 sequence is CASSITATGNTIYF. The CDR3 nucleotides read TGTGCCAGTAGTATAACAGCGACTGGAAACACCATATATTTT.

V usage is TRBV4-1 and J usage is TRBJ2-7; D is uncertain. CDR1 MGHRA and CDR2 YSYEKL come from the germline V gene. CDR3 length: 15 amino acids. Trimming removed 10 bases from V and 3 bases from J, with 22 bases in between. CDR3 sequence: CATSPRGEADYEQYF. In DNA form, the CDR3 reads TGCGCCACAAGCCCGAGAGGTGAGGCTGACTACGAGCAGTACTTC.

The chain joins TRBV28 to TRBJ1-1; the match to TRBD1 covers 11 bases. The germline CDR1 and CDR2 sequences are MDHEN and SYDVKM. J gave up 6 bases and V 6 bases, and 12 bases lay outside the gene matches. The CDR3 has 16 residues. CDR3 loop: CASRRGQGGLFPEAFF. CDR3 bases: TGTGCCAGCAGACGGGGACAGGGGGGTCTCTTCCCTGAAGCTTTCTTT.

The genes are TRBV4-2 and TRBJ1-4, with TRBD1 matching over 7 bases. The length of the CDR3 is 15 residues. CDR1 is LGHNA and CDR2 is YNFKEQ in the germline V gene. J was trimmed by 10 bases and V by 5 bases; bases with no gene match: 13. DNA for the CDR3: TGTGCCAGCAGCGGGCTTGGGACAGACGAGGGAAAACTGTTTTTT. Protein sequence: CASSGLGTDEGKLFF.

This sequence joins TRBV19 and TRBJ1-2; 7 nucleotides match TRBD1. Per germline, CDR1 LNHDA and CDR2 SQIVND (reference sequence). This CDR3 region has 14 residues. Unmatched junction bases numbered 8, after V lost 10 bases and J lost 0 bases. The DNA of the CDR3 is TGTGCCATTCCAGGGGGAAGGTCTAACTATGGCTACACCTTC. The encoded protein is CAIPGGRSNYGYTF.

This clone was counted between two and nine times. This rearrangement joins TRBV2 to TRBJ1-2; D ambiguous. The length of the CDR3 is 13 residues. Germline V CDR1 and CDR2: SNHLY, FYNNEI. The V end lost 7 bases, the J end lost 3 bases, and 12 bases lay between the germline ends. The CDR3 region is CASTLMGYYGYTF. DNA of the CDR3: TGTGCCAGCACTCTTATGGGATACTATGGCTACACCTTC.